The entry that follows covers one T cell receptor (beta chain) sequence. This clone's antigen is unknown. Base qualities are not provided; no much larger clone lies one nucleotide away. Read against the paper, the sample's time point label means: baseline before first vaccination. The vaccinee samples were drawn from two UK trials, COV001 and COV002, one of which was a single-blind randomized controlled phase 2/3 trial testing AZD1222 (ChAdOx1 nCoV-19) in healthy adults. For TCRbeta chain sequencing, PBMC samples from trial participants were taken at day 0 and at day 28 after the second dose. The data are from a study of T cell responses to AZD1222 COVID-19 vaccine listed by TCRdb under 2021. Looking at the study overall: AZD1222 recipients with second doses at about 4 weeks or about 12 weeks were pooled, because spike-specific TCR depth and breadth did not differ between schedules. TCR sequencing covered roughly 230 trial participants: 200 to 210 given two doses of AZD1222 and around 25 given two doses of MenACWY control vaccine. Trial participants were enrolled by age into subgroups of 18-55, 56-69 and 70-plus years, and 148, 28 and 57 TCR-sequenced participants, respectively, were included in these subgroups. Points the paper makes about the study in general: The 56-69-year group was small, and its depth increase did not reach significance, likely because of low power. The vaccine-associated CD4 TCRs covered the entire spike protein, and the dominant responses fell in regions 160-218 and 743-854. Only five or six AZD1222 recipients were SARS-CoV-2 seropositive at baseline, limiting conclusions about previously exposed vaccinees. Nearly half of unique spike-specific TCRs reportedly recognized epitopes outside regions mutated in the B.1.351 and B.1.1.7 variants. Because no day 14 peak-response samples were available, the repertoires could be characterized only after the peak T cell response. Spike-specific TCR breadth and depth rose significantly after two AZD1222 doses compared with day 0 and with MenACWY recipients. Most participants were white British and females outnumbered males, and the authors suggested that clonal diversity may have been underestimated.

The CDR3 regions of human TCRbeta chains were analyzed by immunosequencing. Per the original workflow: Repertoire TCRs were matched against a reference library of SARS-CoV-2-specific TCRs generated with the MIRA antigen-specificity platform. Breadth was defined as the fraction of unique TCRs that were SARS-CoV-2-associated, and depth was defined as the fraction of total T cells that were SARS-CoV-2-associated. Using the MIRA data, each spike-specific TCR was assigned both to the spike region to which the TCR was reactive and to a CD4 or CD8 class. Log10-transformed breadth and depth values were compared by one-way ANOVA with Sidak's multiple comparisons tests. The source is immuneACCESS, and TCRdb retained only in-frame sequences with V and J called. Part of the clones is not carried over; for the studies checked, unresolved V genes explain less than half of this, and the remainder is unexplained. The V and J calls and clone size come from that table; D and trimming were worked out from the DNA. The sample yields around 85,000 clones; approximately 86% were counted once. The ten most abundant clones make up 6.3% of the sample.

This TCR was sampled from an adult in good health. Sequenced material: peripheral blood, taken on day 0 of AZD1222 vaccination.

The CDR3 sequence is CASSVSLPGTEAFF. The nucleotides are TGTGCCAGCAGCGTTTCTCTTCCGGGCACTGAAGCTTTCTTT. The chain is assembled from TRBV9 and TRBJ1-1; the D gene cannot be resolved reliably. CDR1 SGDLS and CDR2 YYNGEE are derived from the germline V gene. The CDR3 contains 14 residues, cysteine and phenylalanine counted. The read is trimmed to its CDR3 DNA, 42 bases read in frame from base 1. V was cut back by 2 bases and J by 4 bases, leaving a gap of 12 bases between them.